The 32 T cell receptor beta chains reported below all come from one sample, sequenced in a study of cytomegalovirus exposure and HLA in healthy donors. Primers included in the PCR were 60 Vbeta and 13 Jbeta primers. Only in-frame clones appear in the TCRdb table, and some are missing; sequencing was by immunoSEQ multiplex PCR. Of some 150,000 clones listed, about three fifths were seen once; the top ten hold about 3%. Sequencing was done on a sample of PBMCs. Every receptor here comes from a woman in her twenties or thirties in good health and CMV-seropositive.

The V gene is TRBV2, the J gene TRBJ1-2; TRBD1 aligns across 7 bases. Germline loops: CDR1 SNHLY, CDR2 FYNNEI. With V trimmed by 8 bases and J by 5 bases, 8 bases remained unmatched. This CDR3 is 13 amino acids long. The CDR3 sequence is CASAGGSSYGYTF. The DNA for the CDR3 is TGTGCCAGCGCAGGGGGATCAAGTTATGGCTACACCTTC.

This rearrangement joins TRBV5-6 to TRBJ2-1; 9 positions agree with TRBD1. V dropped 2 bases and J dropped 8; count of bases not matched to a gene: 2. The CDR3 runs to 13 residues. Germline values: CDR1 SGHDT, CDR2 YYEEEE. CDR3 sequence: CASSFTGGDEQFF. The CDR3 nucleotides read TGTGCCAGCAGCTTTACAGGGGGCGATGAGCAGTTCTTC.

The chain links TRBV10-1 to TRBJ1-1, with D unclear. The germline gives CDR1 WNHNN, CDR2 SYGVQD (reference sequence). Trimming took 6 bases from V and 1 from J, leaving 9 bases between them. The CDR3 is 13 amino acids. CDR3 sequence: CASRRGTNTEAFF. CDR3 coding DNA: TGCGCCAGCAGGAGAGGTACGAACACTGAAGCTTTCTTT.

This rearrangement joins TRBV11-3 to TRBJ2-7; 9 positions match TRBD2. Germline CDR1 reads SGHNT; CDR2 reads YENEEA. V lost 3 bases, J lost 4 bases, and 4 bases stayed unmatched. There are 14 residues in the CDR3. The CDR3 nucleotides are TGTGCCAGCAGCTTTGGGCTAGCGGGGTACGAGCAGTACTTC. Translated: CASSFGLAGYEQYF.

In DNA, the CDR3 is TGTGCCTGGAGATTCGACTTGGTACGATTAGGAGGGATCATGAACACTGAAGCTTTCTTT. The encoded protein is CAWRFDLVRLGGIMNTEAFF. The chain links TRBV30 to TRBJ1-1; no definite D call. The CDR3 sequence is 20 residues long. V lost 3 bases and J lost 0, with 29 bases in between. Germline V gives CDR1 GTSNPN, CDR2 SVGIG (reference sequence).

The chain joins TRBV6-1 to TRBJ2-1; TRBD1 matches 10 bases. The CDR3 totals 14 residues. Germline loops: CDR1 MNHNS, CDR2 SASEGT. J gave up 10 bases and V 5 bases, and 8 bases lay outside the gene matches. The chain's CDR3 is CASSPPTGGREQFF. As DNA, the CDR3 is TGTGCCAGCAGTCCTCCGACAGGGGGCAGGGAGCAGTTCTTC.

Only a few counts were recorded for this clone. The chain is built from TRBV29-1 and TRBJ1-5; 8 bases align to TRBD1. Germline V lookup: CDR1 SQVTM, CDR2 ANQGSEA. J was trimmed by 0 bases and V by 6 bases; bases with no gene match: 7. The CDR3 runs to 15 residues. In DNA form, the CDR3 reads TGCAGCGTCGCCGGACAGGGAGATAGCAATCAGCCCCAGCATTTT. This sequence encodes CSVAGQGDSNQPQHF.

This clone was observed a few times. The V and J genes are TRBV6-1 and TRBJ1-2; D gene ambiguous. Germline loops: CDR1 MNHNS, CDR2 SASEGT. Trimming took 3 bases from V and 8 from J, leaving 7 bases between them. This CDR3 has 11 amino acids. The CDR3 here is CASSEGLGYTF. CDR3 bases: TGTGCCAGCAGTGAGGGCCTGGGCTACACCTTC.

The chain employs TRBV6-6 and TRBJ1-5; TRBD1 agrees at 7 bases. The trim removed 7 bases at V and 7 bases at J, leaving 13 bases unmatched. The CDR3 is made up of 15 amino acids. The V gene's germline CDR1 is MNHNY and CDR2 SVGAGI (reference sequence). DNA for the CDR3: TGTGCCAGCAAGCAACACAGGGGTGGCTGGCAGCCCCAGCATTTT. Encoded protein: CASKQHRGGWQPQHF.

This clone showed up just a few times. The gene calls are TRBV27 and TRBJ2-5; possible D gene TRBD2, 7 bases. The CDR3 consists of 13 residues. V lost 7 bases to trimming and J lost 5 bases, with 14 bases between them. Germline CDR1 and CDR2: MNHEY and SMNVEV (reference sequence). The CDR3 nucleotides read TGTGCCAGCACGGGGGGCCGAGGGGAGACCCAGTACTTC. Translated: CASTGGRGETQYF.

The CDR3 region has the DNA TGTGCCAGCAGGGATCAGGGTAGGGAGACCCAGTACTTC. It translates to CASRDQGRETQYF. This chain uses TRBV6-6 with TRBJ2-5, with D perhaps TRBD1 (5 bases). Germline CDR1 MNHNY, CDR2 SVGAGI (reference sequence). V was pared by 6 bases and J by 5 bases, with 13 bases between. The CDR3 sequence is 13 residues long.

The sample holds a few counts of this clone. This chain links TRBV2 with TRBJ2-6; a possible D gene is TRBD2 (5 bases). The V and J ends lost 2 bases and 4 bases respectively, with 9 bases between them. Germline CDR1 is SNHLY and CDR2 is FYNNEI. CDR3 size: 15 residues. The DNA of the CDR3 is TGTGCCAGCAGTGAAACTCCTAGCGGGGCCAACGTCCTGACTTTC. Amino acids: CASSETPSGANVLTF. The complete variable domain, with remaining parts taken from reference TRBV2 and TRBJ2-6, reads EPEVTQTPSHQVTQMGQEVILRCVPISNHLYFYWYRQILGQKVEFLVSFYNNEISEKSEIFDDQFSVERPDGSNFTLKIRSTKLEDSAMYFCASSETPSGANVLTFGAGSRLTVL.

The V gene is TRBV13, the J gene TRBJ2-7; 13 bases are shared with TRBD2. The length of the CDR3 is 18 residues. Germline V CDR1 and CDR2: PRHDT, FYEKMQ (reference sequence). With V trimmed by 1 base and J by 5 bases, 11 bases remained unmatched. The CDR3 DNA reads as TGTGCCAGCAGCTTAGACGGTGGGACCGGACTAGCGGGAGACGAGCAGTACTTC. Amino acid sequence: CASSLDGGTGLAGDEQYF.

The V and J genes are TRBV6-5 and TRBJ1-5; 10 bases agree with TRBD1. Germline-derived CDR1 and CDR2 are MNHEY and SVGAGI. J lost 6 bases, V lost 4 bases, and 6 bases had no gene match. The CDR3 has 15 amino acids. The chain's CDR3 is CASSLTGGYSQPQHF. In DNA form, the CDR3 reads TGTGCCAGCAGTTTGACAGGGGGCTATTCTCAGCCCCAGCATTTT.

V and J are TRBV6-1 and TRBJ1-3; D not certain. The ends were cut back, 2 bases at V and 2 bases at J, with 10 bases in the middle. The germline V gene has CDR1 MNHNS and CDR2 SASEGT. This CDR3 contains 15 residues. This CDR3 is CASSEYGGAGNTIYF. For the CDR3, the DNA is TGTGCCAGCAGTGAATACGGCGGAGCTGGAAACACCATATATTTT.

In DNA, the CDR3 is TGTGCCAGCAGGGGGACAGGGGTCAACGATGAGCAGTTCTTC. Protein: CASRGTGVNDEQFF. The J gene is TRBJ2-1, the V gene TRBV6-1; 10 nucleotides agree with TRBD1. The germline gives CDR1 MNHNS, CDR2 SASEGT. The CDR3 has 14 residues. Trimming at V came to 6 bases and at J to 8 bases, leaving 7 bases not matched to a gene.

A single count supports this clone. The chain has TRBV4-2 and TRBJ1-1; D is ambiguous. CDR3 length: 16 residues. Germline loops: CDR1 LGHNA, CDR2 YNFKEQ. V was shortened by 5 bases and J by 3 bases, with 19 bases between the two germline ends. The CDR3 sequence is CASSRGIAGRDTEAFF. CDR3 bases: TGTGCCAGCAGCAGAGGGATAGCGGGTAGGGACACTGAAGCTTTCTTT.

The chain has TRBV5-1 and TRBJ2-5; D might be TRBD1 (5 bases). Germline values: CDR1 SGHRS, CDR2 YFSETQ. The CDR3 contains 13 residues. The V end was cut by 0 bases, the J end by 5 bases, with 8 bases between. The CDR3 spells CASSLGQSETQYF. The CDR3 DNA reads as TGCGCCAGCAGCTTGGGACAGTCGGAGACCCAGTACTTC.

This clone was recorded only once. The CDR3 sequence: CASTQGQGNEQYF. The CDR3 DNA reads TGTGCCAGCACACAAGGACAGGGGAACGAGCAGTACTTC. V is TRBV6-5 and J is TRBJ2-5; the match to TRBD1 covers 9 bases. Matching the DNA end better, TRBJ2-7 makes the J call doubtful. Per germline, CDR1 MNHEY and CDR2 SVGAGI. This CDR3 spans 13 amino acids.

V usage is TRBV6-1 and J usage is TRBJ1-2; D is uncertain. Germline V gene data show CDR1 as MNHNS and CDR2 as SASEGT. This CDR3 contains 14 residues. V was trimmed by 6 bases and J by 8 bases, leaving 19 bases between them. Here the CDR3 reads CASRTRGGMEGYTF. The CDR3 bases are TGTGCCAGCAGAACCCGTGGAGGGATGGAGGGCTACACCTTC.

The chain joins TRBV6-5 to TRBJ1-6, with 8 bases matching TRBD1. The CDR3 length is 14 residues. The V gene end was trimmed by 6 bases and the J gene end by 9 bases; junction bases not matched to a gene: 7. CDR1 and CDR2 from the germline V gene are MNHEY and SVGAGI. CDR3 region: CASRMTGDISPLHF. CDR3 in DNA: TGTGCCAGCAGGATGACAGGGGATATTTCACCCCTCCACTTT.

The rearrangement uses TRBV27 and TRBJ2-3; 8 bases align to TRBD1. The CDR3 loop spans 17 amino acids. J gave up 4 bases and V 3 bases, and 12 bases lay outside the gene matches. From germline, CDR1 is MNHEY and CDR2 SMNVEV (reference sequence). The CDR3 loop reads CASSFSFGQGASDTQYF. In DNA form, the CDR3 reads TGTGCCAGCAGTTTTAGTTTTGGGCAGGGGGCATCAGATACGCAGTATTTT.

V is TRBV27 and J is TRBJ1-2; D call uncertain. V lost 0 bases to trimming and J lost 8 bases, with 16 bases between them. The CDR3 totals 15 residues. Per the germline V gene, CDR1 is MNHEY and CDR2 is SMNVEV (reference sequence). In DNA form, the CDR3 reads TGTGCCAGCAGTTTATCGTATGCGGGGTGGAGCGGCTACACCTTC. It is translated as CASSLSYAGWSGYTF.

The V gene is TRBV5-1, the J gene TRBJ2-1; the D gene is possibly TRBD1 (5 bases). Germline values: CDR1 SGHRS, CDR2 YFSETQ. Trimming removed 4 bases at V and 8 bases at J, with 13 bases between. The CDR3 consists of 13 residues. The CDR3 reads CASSKGQRDEQFF. The CDR3 bases are TGCGCCAGCAGCAAGGGGCAACGGGATGAGCAGTTCTTC.

In this sample, this clone turned up a few times. This chain joins TRBV5-4 and TRBJ2-2; TRBD2 aligns across 10 bases. CDR3 length: 16 residues. Germline V gene sequence: CDR1 SGHNT, CDR2 YYREEE (reference sequence). Germline trimming cut 0 bases from V and 1 base from J; bases unmatched to any gene: 0. CDR3 sequence (DNA): TGTGCCAGCAGCTTGGGGACTAGCGGGAACACCGGGGAGCTGTTTTTT. Residues: CASSLGTSGNTGELFF.

The gene calls are TRBV5-4 and TRBJ2-4; D is perhaps TRBD1 (6 bases). The CDR3 runs 13 residues. Trimming shortened V by 1 base and J by 5 bases, and 7 bases separated the two germline ends. Germline V gene lookup returns CDR1 SGHNT and CDR2 YYREEE (reference sequence). The CDR3 DNA reads TGTGCCAGCAGCTTGAACAGGGAAAACATTCAGTACTTC. This gives the protein CASSLNRENIQYF.

V is TRBV15 and J is TRBJ1-4; unclear D gene. V was pared by 8 bases and J by 12 bases, with 19 bases between. Germline V CDR1 and CDR2: LNHNV, YYDKDF (reference sequence). The CDR3 sequence is 13 residues long. The CDR3 DNA is TGTGCCACCCAAAGGAGGACGAAGACTGAACTGTTTTTT. Protein sequence: CATQRRTKTELFF. The full variable domain, completed using reference TRBV15 and TRBJ1-4, is DAMVIQNPRYQVTQFGKPVTLSCSQTLNHNVMYWYQQKSSQAPKLLFHYYDKDFNNEADTPDNFQSRRPNTSFCFLDIRSPGLGDTAMYLCATQRRTKTELFFGSGTQLSVL.

This clone turned up a few times. The chain is built from TRBV5-1 and TRBJ2-5; 11 nucleotides agree with TRBD1. The length of the CDR3 is 15 residues. The V and J ends lost 3 bases and 5 bases, in that order; junction bases with no gene match: 6. Germline loops: CDR1 SGHRS, CDR2 YFSETQ. CDR3 residues: CASSSGTGGFETQYF. CDR3 in DNA: TGCGCCAGCAGCTCCGGGACAGGGGGATTCGAGACCCAGTACTTC.

In DNA, the CDR3 is TGTGCCTGGAGTGGTCCCTGGGGGGCGGGAGGCGGAGAGACCCAGTACTTC. Protein product: CAWSGPWGAGGGETQYF. The chain has TRBV30 and TRBJ2-5, with TRBD2 matching over 8 bases. The CDR3 sequence is 17 residues long. J lost 4 bases, V lost 1 base, and 14 bases had no gene match. Germline V lookup: CDR1 GTSNPN, CDR2 SVGIG (reference sequence).

J is TRBJ1-5 and V is TRBV5-6; D is perhaps TRBD1 (5 bases). The CDR3 sequence is 18 residues long. The ends were cut back, 0 bases at V and 1 base at J, with 17 bases in the middle. Germline V CDR1 and CDR2: SGHDT, YYEEEE. CDR3 protein: CASSLGGRGAGSNQPQHF. Here the CDR3 DNA reads TGTGCCAGCAGCTTGGGAGGCCGTGGGGCCGGGAGCAATCAGCCCCAGCATTTT.

This clone was seen once. This chain connects TRBV7-9 to TRBJ1-2; no firm D call. Germline V gene sequence: CDR1 SEHNR, CDR2 FQNEAQ (reference sequence). V was clipped by 5 bases and J by 3 bases, with 13 bases between them. The CDR3 extends over 14 amino acids. CDR3 DNA sequence: TGTGCCAGCAGCCGAGGGTCGCCGCACTATGGCTACACCTTC. This sequence encodes CASSRGSPHYGYTF.

V and J are TRBV5-4 and TRBJ1-2, with 12 bases that match TRBD1. V shed 4 bases, J shed 9 bases, and the junction held 7 bases outside the gene matches. CDR3 size: 14 residues. The germline V gene encodes CDR1 SGHNT and CDR2 YYREEE (reference sequence). The CDR3 nucleotides are TGTGCCAGCAGCGACGGGACAGGGGGCGCGAGCTACACCTTC. It yields the protein CASSDGTGGASYTF.